The clone carrying this TCR beta chain is a singleton in its sample. The V and J ends lost 3 bases and 6 bases respectively, with 2 bases between them. The CDR3 has 11 amino acids. CDR1 is MNHEY, CDR2 SVGAGI, per germline. This specimen comes from a study of T cell responses to AZD1222 COVID-19 vaccine. Profiling relied on immunoSEQ multiplex PCR, and the TCRdb table lists in-frame clones only, not all of them. The sample consists of around 84,000 clones, 85% to 90% of them appearing once. The source was peripheral blood, collected on day 0 of AZD1222 vaccination. This clonotype was sampled from an adult in good health. The chain recombines TRBV6-5 with TRBJ2-2; D is unclear. CDR3 protein: CASSYAGELFF. CDR3 DNA: TGTGCCAGCAGTTATGCCGGGGAGCTGTTTTTT.